Presented here are 21 T cell receptor beta chains from one specimen sequenced in a study of blood T cell repertoires in COVID-19. This table comes from immunoSEQ multiplex PCR, and its TCRdb copy is limited to in-frame clones, with some not included. The sample consists of 300,000 to 350,000 clones, nearly 90% of them appearing once. The sample consisted of PBMCs or T cells enriched from blood (not recorded which). The receptor set was obtained from a woman aged 25 to 39 who had recovered from COVID-19.

This clone was counted between two and nine times. The chain couples TRBV6-2 or TRBV6-3 to TRBJ1-5; a possible D gene is TRBD1 (5 bases). Trimming took 6 bases from V and 5 from J, leaving 14 bases between them. The germline gives CDR1 MNHEY, CDR2 SVGEGT. The CDR3 covers 14 residues. The CDR3 here is CASSGTAVDQPQHF. As DNA, the CDR3 is TGTGCCAGCAGCGGGACTGCGGTGGATCAGCCCCAGCATTTT.

In this sample, this clone turned up a few times. CDR3 bases: TGTGCCAGCAGCCCCAGGCAGGTCTACGAGCAGTACTTC. Amino acid sequence: CASSPRQVYEQYF. This chain connects TRBV27 to TRBJ2-7, with D unclear. Germline CDR1 and CDR2: MNHEY and SMNVEV (reference sequence). The CDR3 is 13 amino acids. Between the trimmed V and J ends, which lost 6 bases and 3 bases, there was a span of 12 bases.

This chain connects TRBV5-1 to TRBJ2-7; TRBD2 aligns across 11 bases. The germline V gene encodes CDR1 SGHRS and CDR2 YFSETQ. With 2 bases clipped from V and 6 bases from J, the junction kept 25 bases outside the gene matches. The CDR3 runs to 21 residues. The DNA of the CDR3 is TGCGCCAGCAGCTTTGGCGCGGGTCGGCTAGCGGGAGGAGAGGGACCTGGCGAGCAGTACTTC. This codes for CASSFGAGRLAGGEGPGEQYF.

This clone occurred once. The rearrangement uses TRBV3-1 (or the pseudogene TRBV3-2) and TRBJ1-1; D gene ambiguous. Germline V gene lookup returns CDR1 LGHDT and CDR2 YNNKEL (reference sequence). Trimming took 8 bases from V and 6 from J, leaving 25 bases between them. This CDR3 is 16 amino acids long. In nucleotides, the CDR3 is TGTGCCAGCCGTCCCTCGGATATGGAATTGAGGGCTGAAGCTTTCTTT. This translates into CASRPSDMELRAEAFF.

This CDR3 reads CASSRGGFQETQYF. CDR3 bases: TGTGCCAGCAGCCGAGGCGGTTTCCAAGAGACCCAGTACTTC. The genes are TRBV14 and TRBJ2-5; D is unclear. CDR1 is SGHDN and CDR2 is FVKESK in the germline V gene. The CDR3 contains 14 residues. The V end lost 4 bases, the J end lost 1 base, and 10 bases lay between the germline ends.

The chain couples TRBV7-2 to TRBJ1-1; D is unclear. Germline CDR1 and CDR2: SGHTA and FQGNSA. This CDR3 comprises 16 residues. V was shortened by 3 bases and J by 0 bases, with 14 bases between the two germline ends. CDR3 DNA sequence: TGTGCCAGCAGCTTGCAACACGGAGTAATGAACACTGAAGCTTTCTTT. It codes for CASSLQHGVMNTEAFF.

This sequence joins TRBV27 and TRBJ1-5; the D gene is possibly TRBD1 (5 bases). Per the germline V gene, CDR1 is MNHEY and CDR2 is SMNVEV (reference sequence). Trimming removed 0 bases at V and 9 bases at J, with 12 bases between. The CDR3 has 14 residues. The CDR3 here is CASSLSQGLWPQHF. The CDR3 coding sequence is TGTGCCAGCAGTTTATCGCAGGGCCTTTGGCCCCAGCATTTT.

This clone has only a few counts. V gene TRBV5-1 combines with J gene TRBJ2-5; D is unresolved. Germline V gene sequence: CDR1 SGHRS, CDR2 YFSETQ. The CDR3 contains 15 residues. V lost 0 bases and J 6 bases, leaving 15 bases between the germline ends. CDR3 protein: CASSLARQATQTQYF. In DNA, the CDR3 is TGCGCCAGCAGCTTGGCCAGGCAGGCCACACAGACCCAGTACTTC.

V and J are TRBV6-5 and TRBJ2-5; D is possibly TRBD2 (6 bases). The germline CDR1 and CDR2 sequences are MNHEY and SVGAGI. The length of the CDR3 is 15 residues. V shed 6 bases and J shed 2 bases, with 16 bases lying between them. CDR3 protein: CASSSNLGGQETQYF. DNA of the CDR3: TGTGCCAGCAGCTCAAACCTGGGGGGACAAGAGACCCAGTACTTC.

The count of this clone is one. This chain uses TRBV6-2 or TRBV6-3 with TRBJ1-1; TRBD1 aligns across 7 bases. The CDR3 has 15 amino acids. The V gene's germline CDR1 is MNHEY and CDR2 SVGEGT. V dropped 2 bases and J dropped 4; count of bases not matched to a gene: 7. The CDR3 DNA reads TGTGCCAGCAGTTACGGAAAGGGGGCGGGCACTGAAGCTTTCTTT. It translates to CASSYGKGAGTEAFF.

The chain has TRBV29-1 and TRBJ2-3; 9 nucleotides line up with TRBD1. This CDR3 is built from 17 residues. The germline V gene has CDR1 SQVTM and CDR2 ANQGSEA. Trimming at V came to 4 bases and at J to 0 bases, leaving 11 bases not matched to a gene. The chain's CDR3 is CSVGPGQGPPSTDTQYF. The CDR3 DNA sequence: TGCAGCGTTGGCCCGGGACAGGGACCTCCTAGCACAGATACGCAGTATTTT.

The V and J genes are TRBV7-9 and TRBJ1-2; D is undetermined. Germline CDR1 reads SEHNR; CDR2 reads FQNEAQ (reference sequence). V gave up 5 bases and J gave up 4 bases, with 11 bases separating them. CDR3 size: 13 residues. The CDR3, as DNA: TGTGCCAGCAGCGTTACATATGTCTATGGCTACACCTTC. It is translated as CASSVTYVYGYTF.

The genes are TRBV6-1 and TRBJ1-4, with TRBD1 matching over 10 bases. Germline assignment: CDR1 MNHNS and CDR2 SASEGT. The CDR3 sequence is 16 residues long. J was trimmed by 8 bases and V by 0 bases; bases with no gene match: 6. The CDR3 loop is CASSEALDRGGEKLFF. For the CDR3, the DNA is TGTGCCAGCAGTGAAGCGCTGGACAGGGGGGGAGAAAAACTGTTTTTT.

J is TRBJ2-4 and V is TRBV4-3; 10 bases match TRBD1. Germline loops: CDR1 LGHNA, CDR2 YSLEER. The CDR3 loop spans 17 amino acids. J lost 3 bases, V lost 3 bases, and 8 bases had no gene match. The CDR3 loop is CASSQKYRTGGKNIQYF. The CDR3 DNA reads TGCGCCAGCAGCCAGAAATATCGGACAGGGGGCAAAAACATTCAGTACTTC.

The chain employs TRBV19 and TRBJ2-2, with 9 positions matching TRBD2. CDR3 length: 18 residues. Germline V gene lookup returns CDR1 LNHDA and CDR2 SQIVND (reference sequence). V shed 1 base and J 5 bases; nucleotides not matched to a gene: 11. CDR3 DNA sequence: TGTGCCAGTAGTATAGCCTCGAAGATAGCGGGAGATACCGGGGAGCTGTTTTTT. As protein: CASSIASKIAGDTGELFF.

The J gene is TRBJ2-3, the V gene TRBV28; 7 nucleotides agree with TRBD2. CDR3 size: 16 residues. Germline V lookup: CDR1 MDHEN, CDR2 SYDVKM. V dropped 2 bases and J dropped 1; count of bases not matched to a gene: 6. CDR3 DNA sequence: TGTGCCAGCAGTTTAAGGGAGCTAGCGGGCACAGATACGCAGTATTTT. Protein product: CASSLRELAGTDTQYF.

Concerning this clone itself: The junction shows a germline mismatch at one end, possibly a read error. This chain uses TRBV7-7 with TRBJ2-1; TRBD2 matches 9 bases. The V gene's germline CDR1 is SSHAT and CDR2 FNYEAQ (reference sequence). This CDR3 has 16 residues. CDR3 region: CASSPISGSGGNEQFF. DNA of the CDR3: TGTGCTAGCAGCCCCATTTCAGGTAGCGGGGGCAATGAGCAGTTCTTC.

The CDR3 DNA reads as TGTGCCAGCATCCGAGGACAGGGAGAAGAGACCCAGTACTTC. Protein: CASIRGQGEETQYF. This chain joins TRBV5-5 and TRBJ2-5, with 8 bases matching TRBD1. Trimming removed 6 bases from V and 3 bases from J; junction bases left unmatched: 7. The CDR3 runs to 14 residues. CDR1 and CDR2 (germline): SGHKS, YYEKEE (reference sequence). Variable domain in full (rest from reference TRBV5-5 and TRBJ2-5): DAGVTQSPTHLIKTRGQQVTLRCSPISGHKSVSWYQQVLGQGPQFIFQYYEKEERGRGNFPDRFSARQFPNYSSELNVNALLLGDSALYLCASIRGQGEETQYFGPGTRLLVL.

The chain combines TRBV24-1 with TRBJ1-4, with 11 positions matching TRBD1. Germline assignment: CDR1 KGHDR and CDR2 SFDVKD. The CDR3 consists of 14 residues. V was pared by 3 bases and J by 14 bases, with 7 bases of the junction left unmatched. Written as DNA, the CDR3 is TGTGCCACCAGTGATCCGGGACAGGGGGACCTTCTGTTTTTT. It yields the protein CATSDPGQGDLLFF.

The V gene is TRBV12-3 or TRBV12-4, the J gene TRBJ2-1; D not resolved. Trimming cost V 1 base and J 7 bases, with 5 bases left between them. CDR3 length: 12 residues. CDR3 sequence (DNA): TGTGCCAGCAGTTTAGGTAGTAATGAGCAGTTCTTC. As protein: CASSLGSNEQFF.

This clone was recorded once. This chain uses TRBV5-1 with TRBJ2-6; 8 positions agree with TRBD1. The germline V gene has CDR1 SGHRS and CDR2 YFSETQ. The CDR3 runs to 20 residues. The ends lost 1 base at V and 0 bases at J; junction bases unmatched: 12. The CDR3 loop is CASSLFVQDRVISGANVLTF. The CDR3 DNA follows: TGCGCCAGCAGCTTGTTCGTGCAGGACAGGGTAATCTCTGGGGCCAACGTCCTGACTTTC.